These T cell receptor beta chains were read from a single sample in a study of early stage breast cancer tumors. Clones were read by immunoSEQ multiplex PCR, and TCRdb kept only the in-frame ones, dropping some. Of around 48,000 clones listed, approximately 90% are singletons. The specimen was blood. The receptors were gathered from a person aged 65-85 years with breast cancer. The CDR3 runs from the conserved cysteine through the conserved F or W. A D gene is named only where the DNA matches it firmly. Clone size is stated in some rows and not others, as once, few, many or a class when expanded.

clone size	J gene	D gene	V gene	CDR3 DNA	CDR3 protein
.	TRBJ2-3	TRBD2	TRBV30	TGTGCCTGCCGCCTAGCGGGTAACACAGATACGCAGTATTTT	CACRLAGNTDTQYF
.	TRBJ2-1	.	TRBV5-4	TGTGCCAGCAGCTTGCCTAGCAATGAGCAGTTCTTC	CASSLPSNEQFF
.	TRBJ2-2	TRBD2	TRBV19	TGTGCCAGTTTAGTTAGCGGGGAGAGCACCGGGGAGCTGTTTTTT	CASLVSGESTGELFF
.	TRBJ2-1	TRBD2	TRBV10-3	TGTGCCATCAGTGCCCCGGGACTAGCGACCCCGCAGGAGTTCTTC	CAISAPGLATPQEFF
.	TRBJ2-5	.	TRBV6-1	TGTGCCAGCAGTGAAATCAGGTCGCCGGAGACCCAGTACTTC	CASSEIRSPETQYF
.	TRBJ2-7	.	TRBV27	TGTGCCAGCAGTTTTTCCCAAGCATCCTACGAGCAGTACTTC	CASSFSQASYEQYF
.	TRBJ1-1	.	TRBV29-1	TGCAGCGTTGGAACCCCGGGTAACACTGAAGCTTTCTTT	CSVGTPGNTEAFF
.	TRBJ2-7	.	TRBV5-8	TGTGCCAGCAGCTTTGACTCTGATCACACCTACGAGCAGTACTTC	CASSFDSDHTYEQYF
.	TRBJ2-3	TRBD1	TRBV19	TGTGCCAGTAGTATGTTCTACGGGACAGGGGCCACAGATACGCAGTATTTT	CASSMFYGTGATDTQYF
.	TRBJ2-7	TRBD1	TRBV5-1	TGCGCCAGCAGCTTGGAGAGGGGGACAGCTTACTCCTACGAGCAGTACTTC	CASSLERGTAYSYEQYF
.	TRBJ1-2	TRBD1	TRBV6-1	TGTGCCAGCAGTGCCCCCGGGACAGGGGGCACCTCTGGCTACACCTTC	CASSAPGTGGTSGYTF
.	TRBJ2-5	TRBD2	TRBV2	TGTGCCAGCACCTTCGGGACTAGCGGGGGAGAGACCCAGTACTTC	CASTFGTSGGETQYF
.	TRBJ2-1	TRBD2	TRBV4-2	TGTGCCAGCAGCCTTTCGGGACTAGCGGGGGAAGGTTCCTACAATGAGCAGTTCTTC	CASSLSGLAGEGSYNEQFF
.	TRBJ2-7	TRBD2	TRBV5-1	TGCGCCAGCAGCTGGTTGTCCGGGACTAGCGAAGAGATGGAGTACTTC	CASSWLSGTSEEMEYF
.	TRBJ2-1	.	TRBV9	TGTGCCAGCAGCGTAGACGGGATGGGCTCCTACAATGAGCAGTTCTTC	CASSVDGMGSYNEQFF
.	TRBJ1-1	.	TRBV5-1	TGCGCCAGCAGCTTGGGGGGCAGAAACACTGAAGCTTTCTTT	CASSLGGRNTEAFF
once	TRBJ1-2	.	TRBV2	TGTGCCAGCGGGAGGGGGGAAGTGGAGGGCTACACCTTC	CASGRGEVEGYTF
.	TRBJ2-1	TRBD1	TRBV30	TGTGCCTGGAGCGCGGACAGGGAGCCCTACAATGAGCAGTTCTTC	CAWSADREPYNEQFF
.	TRBJ2-6	.	TRBV28	TGTGCCAGCAGTTTATTGATCCACAGTAGGGGTTTGGGGACCAACGTCCTGACTTTC	CASSLLIHSRGLGTNVLTF
.	TRBJ2-7	.	TRBV28	TGTGCCAGCAGTTTAGGCCGGCTTGCGGCCGAGCAGTACTTC	CASSLGRLAAEQYF
.	TRBJ1-6	TRBD1	TRBV10-3	TGTGCCACCGGTGGACAGGGTAATTCACCCCTCCACTTT	CATGGQGNSPLHF
.	TRBJ1-5	TRBD1	TRBV7-2	TGTGCCAGCAGCTTAGGACAGGGGGGACAGCCCCAGCATTTT	CASSLGQGGQPQHF
.	TRBJ1-1	TRBD1	TRBV4-3	TGCGCCAGCAGCCATGTGGGGACAGGGAAAACTGAAGCTTTCTTT	CASSHVGTGKTEAFF
.	TRBJ2-3	.	TRBV18	TGTGCCAGCTCACCAGTTCGACAGTCGGCGGATACGCAGTATTTT	CASSPVRQSADTQYF
.	TRBJ2-5	.	TRBV11-2	TGTGCCAGCAGCCCCCAGGGATTGTGGGAGACCCAGTACTTC	CASSPQGLWETQYF
.	TRBJ2-7	TRBD2	TRBV2	TGTGCCAGCAACAGAGCGGGGGGTTACTACGAGCAGTACTTC	CASNRAGGYYEQYF
.	TRBJ2-7	.	TRBV5-1	TGCGCCAGCAGCTTGGCCCTAGGGGGAGGGTACGAGCAGTACTTC	CASSLALGGGYEQYF
.	TRBJ2-5	.	TRBV27	TGTGCCAGCAGTTGGGCCCCAAGCCAAGAGACCCAGTACTTC	CASSWAPSQETQYF
.	TRBJ1-2	.	TRBV7-8	TGTGCCAGCAGCTTAGCGTACGGGATGGGAGGCTACACCTTC	CASSLAYGMGGYTF
.	TRBJ1-6	.	TRBV5-6	TGTGCCAGCAGCAGAGGGATCAATTCACCCCTCCACTTT	CASSRGINSPLHF
.	TRBJ2-3	TRBD1	TRBV6-5	TGTGCCAGCAGTTACGGACAGGGGGCACGAGATACGCAGTATTTT	CASSYGQGARDTQYF
.	TRBJ2-7	TRBD1	TRBV29-1	TGCAGCGTTAGTCCCATCGGACAGGGGACCGAGCAGTACTTC	CSVSPIGQGTEQYF
.	TRBJ2-5	TRBD1	TRBV5-1	TGCGCCAGCACCCGGGACAGGGAGGAGGAGACCCAGTACTTC	CASTRDREEETQYF